Described below is a single T cell receptor beta chain sequence and its context. These data are taken from a study of cytomegalovirus exposure and HLA in healthy donors. With 1 base clipped from V and 8 bases from J, the junction kept 6 bases outside the gene matches. The CDR3 totals 15 residues. Germline V gene lookup returns CDR1 SGHAT and CDR2 FQNNGV. PCR used 60 Vbeta primers and 13 Jbeta primers. Profiled with immunoSEQ multiplex PCR; TCRdb holds only in-frame clones, not every one. This sample has about 140,000 clones, with approximately 86% found just once. The specimen was PBMCs. The receptor was isolated from a woman aged 40 to 50 in good health and CMV-seronegative. The chain recombines TRBV11-2 with TRBJ2-1; 9 positions match TRBD2. In DNA, the CDR3 is TGTGCCAGCAGCTTAGTTGCGGGAGGGCCCTATGAGCAGTTCTTC. Translating it yields CASSLVAGGPYEQFF.